This T cell receptor beta chain was captured in a study of tumor-infiltrating lymphocytes in primary liver carcinoma. Study-wide background: Productive TCRbeta read counts per sample ran from roughly 3.65 to 7.13 million and were similar across tissue types.

Note on this clonotype: The antigen is unknown.

From germline, CDR1 is SQVTM and CDR2 ANQGSEA. V was trimmed by 7 bases and J by 7 bases, leaving 20 bases between them. The CDR3 runs to 13 residues. Making TCR beta cDNA involved approximately 520 ng total RNA and a constant-region primer. Investigators got TCR beta libraries out of three nested multiplex PCR rounds, done with slightly modified ARM-PCR. Forward primers for TRBV1-TRBV30 and a C-beta reverse primer served the first two PCR rounds, at about 11 cycles each. MiXCR, applied by TCRdb to the multiplex PCR reads, yields one record per CDR3 protein. The sample records under 200,000 distinct CDR3 sequences, approximately 86% being singletons. Whole-study results and caveats: Pairs of tumor regions overlapped more than tumor-adjacent and tumor-blood pairs did.

Both RNA and DNA were isolated together from roughly 20-30 mg of bulk tissue that had not been sorted. HBV chronically infected the treatment-naive patients. The sequence was obtained from a man aged 40-50 years with primary liver carcinoma and hepatitis B virus infection. What was sequenced was tumor tissue from primary liver carcinoma. The chain employs TRBV29-1 and TRBJ2-7, with D maybe TRBD1 (5 bases). CDR3 loop: CSALSQGHHEQYF. For the CDR3, the DNA is TGCAGCGCCCTTTCTCAGGGTCACCATGAGCAGTACTTC.